This paragraph covers one T cell receptor beta chain sequence. What it binds is not known. The donors comprised healthy bone marrow donors. The study sampled nominally healthy donors, though unrecorded immune exposures were likely. This PCR relied on a set of 60 Vbeta primers and 13 Jbeta primers. TCRdb's copy holds only in-frame clones and misses some; the assay was immunoSEQ multiplex PCR. The record lists roughly 120,000 clones, of which the ten most abundant hold over 0.8%. The data originate from a study of cytomegalovirus exposure and HLA in healthy donors. In the study overall: When about 400 donors were genotyped, around 77% of them were found to fall in the Caucasian-associated ancestry cluster. General study points: A further, later analysis showed that HLA-associated TCR beta chains (compared with equally common others) were more clonally expanded.

This sequence originates from a man younger than 30 in good health and CMV-seronegative. What was sequenced was PBMCs.

CDR3 amino acids: CAWSTPAVMNTEAFF. The DNA for the CDR3 is TGTGCCTGGAGTACCCCCGCAGTCATGAACACTGAAGCTTTCTTT. The rearrangement uses TRBV30 and TRBJ1-1, with no clear D. CDR1 GTSNPN and CDR2 SVGIG come from the germline V gene (reference sequence). V dropped 2 bases and J dropped 0 bases, with 13 bases sitting between them. The CDR3 totals 15 residues.